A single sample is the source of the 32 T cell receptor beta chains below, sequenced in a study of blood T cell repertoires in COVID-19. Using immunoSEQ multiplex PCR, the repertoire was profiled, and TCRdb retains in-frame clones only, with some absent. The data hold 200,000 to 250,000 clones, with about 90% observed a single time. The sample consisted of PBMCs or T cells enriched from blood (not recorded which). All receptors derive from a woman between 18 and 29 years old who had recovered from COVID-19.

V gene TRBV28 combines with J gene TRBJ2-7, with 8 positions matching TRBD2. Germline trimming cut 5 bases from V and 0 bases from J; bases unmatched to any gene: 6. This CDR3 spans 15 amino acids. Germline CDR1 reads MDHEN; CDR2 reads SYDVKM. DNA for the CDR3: TGTGCCAGCAGTCCAACCGGGACTAGCTCCTACGAGCAGTACTTC. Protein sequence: CASSPTGTSSYEQYF.

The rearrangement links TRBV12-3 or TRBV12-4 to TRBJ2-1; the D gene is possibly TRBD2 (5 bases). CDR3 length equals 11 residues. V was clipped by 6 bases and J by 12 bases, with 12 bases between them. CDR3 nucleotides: TGTGCCAGCAGCCATCGCGAGGGGCAGTTCTTC. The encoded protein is CASSHREGQFF.

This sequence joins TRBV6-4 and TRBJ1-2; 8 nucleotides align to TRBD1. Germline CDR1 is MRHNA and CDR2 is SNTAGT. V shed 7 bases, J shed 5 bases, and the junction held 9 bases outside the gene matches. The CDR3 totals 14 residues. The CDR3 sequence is CASTYGQGEYGYTF. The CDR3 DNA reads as TGTGCCAGCACCTACGGACAGGGAGAGTATGGCTACACCTTC.

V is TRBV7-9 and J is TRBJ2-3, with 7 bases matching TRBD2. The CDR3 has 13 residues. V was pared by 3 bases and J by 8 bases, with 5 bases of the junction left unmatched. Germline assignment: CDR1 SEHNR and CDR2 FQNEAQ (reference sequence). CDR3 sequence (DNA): TGTGCCAGCAGCTTCCTAGGGGAGGGTACGCAGTATTTT. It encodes CASSFLGEGTQYF.

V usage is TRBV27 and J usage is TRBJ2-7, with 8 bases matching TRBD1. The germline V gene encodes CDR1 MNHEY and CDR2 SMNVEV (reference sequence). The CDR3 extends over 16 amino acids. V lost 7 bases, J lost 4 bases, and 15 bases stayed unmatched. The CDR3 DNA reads TGTGCCAGCAAAAAGGGGACAGGTCAATCGCCATACGAGCAGTACTTC. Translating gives CASKKGTGQSPYEQYF.

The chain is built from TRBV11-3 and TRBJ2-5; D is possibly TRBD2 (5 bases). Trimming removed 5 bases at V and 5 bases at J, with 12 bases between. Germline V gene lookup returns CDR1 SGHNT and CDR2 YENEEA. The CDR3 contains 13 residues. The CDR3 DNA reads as TGTGCCAGCAGCCCCGGCCCGGGGGAGACCCAGTACTTC. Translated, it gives CASSPGPGETQYF.

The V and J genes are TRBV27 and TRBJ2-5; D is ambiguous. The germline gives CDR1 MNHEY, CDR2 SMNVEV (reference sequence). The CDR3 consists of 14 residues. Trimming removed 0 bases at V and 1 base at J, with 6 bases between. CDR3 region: CASSLSPVQETQYF. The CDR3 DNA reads TGTGCCAGCAGTTTATCGCCGGTCCAAGAGACCCAGTACTTC.

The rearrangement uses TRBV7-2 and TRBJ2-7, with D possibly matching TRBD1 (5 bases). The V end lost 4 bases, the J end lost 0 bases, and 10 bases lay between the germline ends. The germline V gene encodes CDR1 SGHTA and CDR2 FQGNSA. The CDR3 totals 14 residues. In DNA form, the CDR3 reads TGTGCCAGCAGCTCCTACAGGTCCTCCTACGAGCAGTACTTC. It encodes CASSSYRSSYEQYF.

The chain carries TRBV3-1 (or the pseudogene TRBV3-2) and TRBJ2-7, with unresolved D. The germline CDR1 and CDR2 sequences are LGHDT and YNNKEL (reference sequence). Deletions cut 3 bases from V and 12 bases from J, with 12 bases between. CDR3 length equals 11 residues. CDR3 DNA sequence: TGTGCCAGCAGCCATGGCCTGGGCATGTACTTC. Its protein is CASSHGLGMYF.

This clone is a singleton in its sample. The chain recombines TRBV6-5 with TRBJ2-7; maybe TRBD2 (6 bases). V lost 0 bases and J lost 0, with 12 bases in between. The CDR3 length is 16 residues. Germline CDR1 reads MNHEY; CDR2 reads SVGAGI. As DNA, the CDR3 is TGTGCCAGCAGTTACTCGATGTGGGAGGCCTCCTACGAGCAGTACTTC. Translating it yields CASSYSMWEASYEQYF.

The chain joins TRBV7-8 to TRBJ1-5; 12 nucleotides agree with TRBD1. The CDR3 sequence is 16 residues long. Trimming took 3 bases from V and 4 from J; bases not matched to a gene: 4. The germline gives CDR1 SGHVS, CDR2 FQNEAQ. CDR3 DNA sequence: TGTGCCAGCAGCTTGGGACAGGGGGCGCGAAATCAGCCCCAGCATTTT. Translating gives CASSLGQGARNQPQHF.

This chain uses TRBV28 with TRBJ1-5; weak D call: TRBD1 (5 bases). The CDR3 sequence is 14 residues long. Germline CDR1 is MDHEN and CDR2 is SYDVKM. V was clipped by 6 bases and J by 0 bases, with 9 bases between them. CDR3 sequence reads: CASSLGDSNQPQHF. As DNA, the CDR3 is TGTGCCAGCAGCCTAGGGGATAGCAATCAGCCCCAGCATTTT.

CDR3 DNA sequence: TGTGCCAGCAGCTTAGCTCGGGCGGGCGAGCAGTACTTC. Translated, it gives CASSLARAGEQYF. The rearrangement links TRBV11-3 to TRBJ2-7; tentatively, D is TRBD2 (5 bases). V lost 1 base and J 6 bases, leaving 10 bases between the germline ends. The germline V gene has CDR1 SGHNT and CDR2 YENEEA. The CDR3 is 13 amino acids. Combining the CDR3 with reference TRBV11-3 and TRBJ2-7 gives the whole variable domain EAGVVQSPRYKIIEKKQPVAFWCNPISGHNTLYWYLQNLGQGPELLIRYENEEAVDDSQLPKDRFSAERLKGVDSTLKIQPAELGDSAVYLCASSLARAGEQYFGPGTRLTVT.

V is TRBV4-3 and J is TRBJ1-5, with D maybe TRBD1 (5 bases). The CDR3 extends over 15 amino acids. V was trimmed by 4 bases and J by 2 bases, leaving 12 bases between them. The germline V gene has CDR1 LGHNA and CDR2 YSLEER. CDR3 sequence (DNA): TGCGCCAGCAGCCCCGGGTCCAGGGGCAATCAGCCCCAGCATTTT. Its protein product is CASSPGSRGNQPQHF.

Here the CDR3 DNA reads TGTGCCAGTAGTAACCCGACAGGGCCCACAACTAATGAAAAACTGTTTTTT. This encodes CASSNPTGPTTNEKLFF. The chain recombines TRBV19 with TRBJ1-4, with 7 nucleotides matching TRBD1. V trimming: 4 bases; J trimming: 0 bases; junction bases outside the gene matches: 8. In germline, CDR1 is LNHDA, CDR2 SQIVND (reference sequence). This CDR3 is built from 17 residues.

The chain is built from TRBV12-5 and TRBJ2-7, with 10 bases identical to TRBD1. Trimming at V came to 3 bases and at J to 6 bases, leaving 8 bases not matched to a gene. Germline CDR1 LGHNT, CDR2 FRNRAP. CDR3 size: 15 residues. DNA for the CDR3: TGTGCTAGTGGTTTTCCCGGGACAGGGGACTCCGAGCAGTACTTC. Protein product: CASGFPGTGDSEQYF.

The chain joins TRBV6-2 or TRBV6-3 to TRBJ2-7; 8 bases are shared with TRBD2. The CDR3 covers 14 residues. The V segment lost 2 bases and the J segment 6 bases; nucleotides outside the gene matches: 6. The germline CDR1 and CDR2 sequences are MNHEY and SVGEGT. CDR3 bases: TGTGCCAGCAGTTACCTCGGGGGGGCGTCCGAGCAGTACTTC. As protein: CASSYLGGASEQYF.

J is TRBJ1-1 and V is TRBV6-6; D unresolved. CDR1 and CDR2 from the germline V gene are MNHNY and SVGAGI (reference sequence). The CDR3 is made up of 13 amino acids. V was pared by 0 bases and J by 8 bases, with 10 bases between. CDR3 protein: CASSYSISGEAFF. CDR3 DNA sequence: TGTGCCAGCAGTTACTCGATCTCGGGGGAAGCTTTCTTT.

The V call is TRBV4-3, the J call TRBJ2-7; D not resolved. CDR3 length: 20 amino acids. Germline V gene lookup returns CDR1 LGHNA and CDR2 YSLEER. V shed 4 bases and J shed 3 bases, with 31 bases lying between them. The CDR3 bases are TGCGCCAGCAGCCCCCATGGAAGGTACCATGGGCTAAGGTCATACTACGAGCAGTACTTC. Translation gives CASSPHGRYHGLRSYYEQYF.

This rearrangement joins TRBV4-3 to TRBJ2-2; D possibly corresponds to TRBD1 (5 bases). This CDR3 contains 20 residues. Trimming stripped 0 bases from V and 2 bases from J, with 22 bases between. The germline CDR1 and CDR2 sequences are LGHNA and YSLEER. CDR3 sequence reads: CASSQEYVEQDWINTGELFF. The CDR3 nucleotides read TGCGCCAGCAGCCAAGAGTACGTCGAACAGGATTGGATAAACACCGGGGAGCTGTTTTTT.

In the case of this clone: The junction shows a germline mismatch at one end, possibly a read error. The CDR3 is CTSSWDIFYGYTF. The CDR3 nucleotides are TGTACCAGCAGCTGGGACATATTCTATGGCTACACCTTC. V gene TRBV7-4 combines with J gene TRBJ1-2; possible D gene TRBD1, 6 bases. This CDR3 has 13 amino acids. Germline CDR1 SGHVT, CDR2 SQSDAQ.

CDR3 sequence: CASSFGTGWNTEAFF. For the CDR3, the DNA is TGTGCCAGCAGCTTCGGGACAGGATGGAACACTGAAGCTTTCTTT. The rearrangement joins TRBV5-4 to TRBJ1-1, with 8 nucleotides matching TRBD1. Germline lookup yields CDR1 SGHNT and CDR2 YYREEE (reference sequence). CDR3 length: 15 amino acids. Trimming removed 2 bases from V and 1 base from J; junction bases left unmatched: 4.

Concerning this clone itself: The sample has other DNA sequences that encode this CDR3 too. CDR3 region: CASSIGQGRTEAFF. In nucleotides, the CDR3 is TGTGCCAGTAGTATCGGACAGGGAAGGACTGAAGCTTTCTTT. The chain recombines TRBV19 with TRBJ1-1; 8 positions agree with TRBD1. Germline trimming cut 3 bases from V and 5 bases from J; bases unmatched to any gene: 5. CDR1 is LNHDA and CDR2 is SQIVND in the germline V gene (reference sequence). CDR3 size: 14 residues.

CDR3 sequence reads: CASSRGLADTYNEQFF. In DNA, the CDR3 is TGTGCCAGCAGCCGCGGACTAGCGGACACTTACAATGAGCAGTTCTTC. This chain joins TRBV5-4 and TRBJ2-1; 10 bases fit TRBD2. Germline lookup yields CDR1 SGHNT and CDR2 YYREEE (reference sequence). The trim removed 4 bases at V and 4 bases at J, leaving 8 bases unmatched. CDR3 size: 16 residues.

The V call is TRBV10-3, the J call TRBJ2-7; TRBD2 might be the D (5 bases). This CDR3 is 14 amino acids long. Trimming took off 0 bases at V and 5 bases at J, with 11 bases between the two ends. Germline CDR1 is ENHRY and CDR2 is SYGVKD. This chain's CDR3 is CAISESKVGDEQYF. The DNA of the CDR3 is TGTGCCATCAGTGAGTCGAAAGTGGGAGACGAGCAGTACTTC.

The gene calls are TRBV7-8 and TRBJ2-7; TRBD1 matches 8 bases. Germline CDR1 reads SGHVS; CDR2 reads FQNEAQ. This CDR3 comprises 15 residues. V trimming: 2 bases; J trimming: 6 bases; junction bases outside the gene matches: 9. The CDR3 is CASSLRRDRTGEQYF. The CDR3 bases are TGTGCCAGCAGCTTACGCCGGGACAGGACAGGCGAGCAGTACTTC.

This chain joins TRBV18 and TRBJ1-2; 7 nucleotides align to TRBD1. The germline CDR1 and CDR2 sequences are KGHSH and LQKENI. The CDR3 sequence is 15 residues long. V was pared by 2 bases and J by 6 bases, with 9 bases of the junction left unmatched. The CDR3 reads CASSPRGQGEDGYTF. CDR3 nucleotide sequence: TGTGCCAGCTCACCAAGGGGCCAGGGGGAGGATGGCTACACCTTC.

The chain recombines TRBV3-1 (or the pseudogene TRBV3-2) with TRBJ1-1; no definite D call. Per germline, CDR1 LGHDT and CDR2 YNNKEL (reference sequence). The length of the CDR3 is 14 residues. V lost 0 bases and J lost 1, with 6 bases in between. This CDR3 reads CASSQESGNTEAFF. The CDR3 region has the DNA TGTGCCAGCAGCCAAGAGTCCGGGAACACTGAAGCTTTCTTT.

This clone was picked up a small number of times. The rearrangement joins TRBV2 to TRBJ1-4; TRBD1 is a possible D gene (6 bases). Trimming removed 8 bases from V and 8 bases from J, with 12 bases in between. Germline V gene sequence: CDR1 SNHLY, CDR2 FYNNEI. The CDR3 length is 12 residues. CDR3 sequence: CASVRTGEKLFF. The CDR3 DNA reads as TGTGCCAGCGTAAGAACAGGGGAAAAACTGTTTTTT.

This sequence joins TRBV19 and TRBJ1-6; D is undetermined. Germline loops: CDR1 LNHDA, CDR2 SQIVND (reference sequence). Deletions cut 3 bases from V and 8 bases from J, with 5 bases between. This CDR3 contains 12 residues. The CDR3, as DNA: TGTGCCAGTAGTATCTTAGATTCACCCCTCCACTTT. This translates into CASSILDSPLHF.

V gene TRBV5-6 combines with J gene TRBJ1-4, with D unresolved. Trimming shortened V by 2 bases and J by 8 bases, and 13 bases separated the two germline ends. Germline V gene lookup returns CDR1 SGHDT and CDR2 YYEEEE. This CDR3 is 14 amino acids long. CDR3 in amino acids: CASSFFGSREKLFF. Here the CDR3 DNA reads TGTGCCAGCAGCTTTTTTGGCTCTAGGGAAAAACTGTTTTTT. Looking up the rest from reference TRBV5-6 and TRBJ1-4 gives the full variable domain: DAGVTQSPTHLIKTRGQQVTLRCSPKSGHDTVSWYQQALGQGPQFIFQYYEEEERQRGNFPDRFSGHQFPNYSSELNVNALLLGDSALYLCASSFFGSREKLFFGSGTQLSVL.

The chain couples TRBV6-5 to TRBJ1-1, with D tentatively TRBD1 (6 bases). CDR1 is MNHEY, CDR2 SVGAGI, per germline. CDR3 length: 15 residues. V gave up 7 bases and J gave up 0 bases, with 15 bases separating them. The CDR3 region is CASKEQGLMNTEAFF. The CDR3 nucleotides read TGTGCCAGCAAGGAACAGGGCCTCATGAACACTGAAGCTTTCTTT.